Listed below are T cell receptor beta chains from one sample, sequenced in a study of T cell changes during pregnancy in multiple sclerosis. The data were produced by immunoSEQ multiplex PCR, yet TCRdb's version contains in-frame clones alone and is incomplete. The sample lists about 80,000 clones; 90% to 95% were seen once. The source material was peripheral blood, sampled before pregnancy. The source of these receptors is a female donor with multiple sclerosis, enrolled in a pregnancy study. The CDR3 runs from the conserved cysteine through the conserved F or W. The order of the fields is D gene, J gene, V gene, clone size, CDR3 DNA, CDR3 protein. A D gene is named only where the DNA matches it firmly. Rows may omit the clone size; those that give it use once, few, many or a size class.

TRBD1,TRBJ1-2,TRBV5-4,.,TGTGCCAGCAGCCCAGGACAGGGAAATTCTGGCTACACCTTC,CASSPGQGNSGYTF
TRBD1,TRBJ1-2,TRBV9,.,TGTGCCAGCAGCCCTCATATCTCGACAGGGGGCACCTATGGCTACACCTTC,CASSPHISTGGTYGYTF
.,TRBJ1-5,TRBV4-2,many,TGTGCCAGCAGCCTTCGGGGGGTTGGGCAGCCCCAGCATTTT,CASSLRGVGQPQHF
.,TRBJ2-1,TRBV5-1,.,TGCGCCAGCAGACCGGACAGTCTAATTGGGGAGCAGTTCTTC,CASRPDSLIGEQFF
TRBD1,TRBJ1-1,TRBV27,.,TGTGCCAGCAGTTTATCGAACCAGGGGGTGTACACTGAAGCTTTCTTT,CASSLSNQGVYTEAFF
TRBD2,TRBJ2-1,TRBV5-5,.,TGTGCCAGCCAAAATGATCGAGCGGGAGTTTTCACTGAGCAGTTCTTC,CASQNDRAGVFTEQFF
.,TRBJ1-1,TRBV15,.,TGTGCCACCAGCAGAGTGGACAACCCAGAAGCTTTCTTT,CATSRVDNPEAFF
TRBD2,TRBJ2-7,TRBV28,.,TGTGCCAGCAGCCGAACTAGCGGGAGGACCTACGAGCAGTACTTC,CASSRTSGRTYEQYF
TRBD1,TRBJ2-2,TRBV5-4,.,TGTGCCAGCAGCTTACAGGGGGCCGGGGAGCTGTTTTTT,CASSLQGAGELFF
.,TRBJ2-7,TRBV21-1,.,TGTGCCAGCAGCAAAGTTTCTGTCCTACGGGGTTACGAGCAGTACTTC,CASSKVSVLRGYEQYF
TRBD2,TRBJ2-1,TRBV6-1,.,TGTGCCAGCAGTATAGCGGGAGGTGGTGAGCAGTTCTTC,CASSIAGGGEQFF
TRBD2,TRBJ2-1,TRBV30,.,TGTGCCTGGAAAACCAGCGGGAGGGCCCCCAATGAGCAGTTCTTC,CAWKTSGRAPNEQFF
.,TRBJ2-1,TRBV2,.,TGTGCCAGCAGTCCCCTTCGGGGCGGGAACCGGGACTACAATGAGCAGTTCTTC,CASSPLRGGNRDYNEQFF
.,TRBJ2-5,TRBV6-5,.,TGTGCCAGCAGACCGCGGACTGGGGAGACCCAGTACTTC,CASRPRTGETQYF
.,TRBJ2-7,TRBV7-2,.,TGTGCCAGCAGCTCCCTCGGGAGTAACTACGAGCAGTACTTC,CASSSLGSNYEQYF
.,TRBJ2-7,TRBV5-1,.,TGCGCCAGCAGCGTCGGGACTGAAGTCACCTACGAGCAGTACTTC,CASSVGTEVTYEQYF
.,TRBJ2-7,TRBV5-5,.,TGTGCCAGCAGCAAGGGAGTAGCCTACGAGCAGTACTTC,CASSKGVAYEQYF
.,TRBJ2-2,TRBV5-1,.,TGCGCCAGCAGCTTTAACCGCCTATCCACCGGGGAGCTGTTTTTT,CASSFNRLSTGELFF
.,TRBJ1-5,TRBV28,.,TGTGCCAGCAGCACTACCGGGCCCGGGATGAATCAGCCCCAGCATTTT,CASSTTGPGMNQPQHF
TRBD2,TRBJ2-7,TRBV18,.,TGTGCCAGCTCACCACCTGTGACTAGCGGGAGCTACGAGCAGTACTTC,CASSPPVTSGSYEQYF
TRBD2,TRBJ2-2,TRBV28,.,TGTGCCAGCAGTTCTCCTGCAGATTCGGGACTAGCGGGAGAAGGGGAGCTGTTTTTT,CASSSPADSGLAGEGELFF
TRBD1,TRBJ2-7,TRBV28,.,TGTGCCAGCAGTTTGGACAGGTTCTACGAGCAGTACTTC,CASSLDRFYEQYF
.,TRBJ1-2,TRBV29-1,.,TGCAGCGCGTTCGGGAGCTCGCCGGACTACACCTTC,CSAFGSSPDYTF
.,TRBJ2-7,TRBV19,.,TGTGCCAGTACCCCCGCACAGGGAACTAGCGAGCAGTACTTC,CASTPAQGTSEQYF
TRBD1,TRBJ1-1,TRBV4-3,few,TGCGCCAGCAGCCAAGCACAGGGGGTGAACACTGAAGCTTTCTTT,CASSQAQGVNTEAFF
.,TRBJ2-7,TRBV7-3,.,TGTGCCAGCAGCTTGGGACTCAAACCCTACGAGCAGTACTTC,CASSLGLKPYEQYF
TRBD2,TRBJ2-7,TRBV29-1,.,TGCAGCGTACCGAACATAGCGGGAGGCTCCTACGAGCAGTACTTC,CSVPNIAGGSYEQYF
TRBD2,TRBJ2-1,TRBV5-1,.,TGCGCCAGCAGCTTGGTGGGGACTAGCTACAATGAGCAGTTCTTC,CASSLVGTSYNEQFF
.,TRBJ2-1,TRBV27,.,TGTGCCACACAAGGCGGGCTAAGGGCCTCGGTGGAGCAGTTCTTC,CATQGGLRASVEQFF
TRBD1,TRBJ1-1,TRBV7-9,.,TGTGCCAGCAGCACGCGAGGGGGCCCGAACACTGAAGCTTTCTTT,CASSTRGGPNTEAFF
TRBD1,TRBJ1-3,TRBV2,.,TGTGCCAGCAGTCCTCTTCGGACAGGGCACAACCTCCGTCCTGGAAACACCATATATTTT,CASSPLRTGHNLRPGNTIYF
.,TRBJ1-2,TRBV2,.,TGTGCCAGGCGAGGGGGGGACGGCTACACCTTC,CARRGGDGYTF
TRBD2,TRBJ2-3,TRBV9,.,TGTGCCAGCAGCGTAGCTACTAGCGGGAGTGGGGTAGATACGCAGTATTTT,CASSVATSGSGVDTQYF
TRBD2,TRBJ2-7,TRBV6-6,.,TGTGCCAGCAGTGGACTAGCGGACTACGAGCAGTACTTC,CASSGLADYEQYF
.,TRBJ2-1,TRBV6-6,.,TGTGCCAGCAGTGACAGATACAATGAGCAGTTCTTC,CASSDRYNEQFF
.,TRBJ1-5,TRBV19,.,TGTGCCAGTAGTATAGCTGGGACTTTGGGTCAGCCCCAGCATTTT,CASSIAGTLGQPQHF
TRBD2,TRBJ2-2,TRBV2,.,TGTGCCAGCACCTCCCTAGCGGGCACCGGGGAGCTGTTTTTT,CASTSLAGTGELFF
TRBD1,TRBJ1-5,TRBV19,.,TGTGCCAGCAGTTTTCGTCCCGGACAGGGGGCGCGGCAGCCCCAGCATTTT,CASSFRPGQGARQPQHF
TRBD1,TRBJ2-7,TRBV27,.,TGTGCCAGCAGTTATTGGGACAGACCTTACGAGCAGTACTTC,CASSYWDRPYEQYF
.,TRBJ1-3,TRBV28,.,TGTGCCAGCAGTGCCCCGAGGCAGCGCTCTGGAAACACCATATATTTT,CASSAPRQRSGNTIYF
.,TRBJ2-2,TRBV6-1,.,TGTGCCAGCAGTGAACCCGGCGGTGGGGAGCTGTTTTTT,CASSEPGGGELFF
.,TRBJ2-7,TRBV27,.,TGTGCCAGCAGTTACTCTAAGGGACTGATGTACGAGCAGTACTTC,CASSYSKGLMYEQYF
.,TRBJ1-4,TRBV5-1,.,TGCGCCAGCAGCCGTGGGGGGGATGGGGAAAAACTGTTTTTT,CASSRGGDGEKLFF
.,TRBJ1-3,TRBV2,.,TGTGCCAGCAACGGGGGGCTGGATGGAAACACCATATATTTT,CASNGGLDGNTIYF
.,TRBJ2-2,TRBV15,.,TGTGCCACCAGCAGAGATCTAAACACCGGGGAGCTGTTTTTT,CATSRDLNTGELFF
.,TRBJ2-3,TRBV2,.,TGTGCCAGCAGTGATAAGCTAGACACAGATACGCAGTATTTT,CASSDKLDTDTQYF
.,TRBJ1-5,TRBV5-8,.,TGTGCCAGCAGCTTGGGTTATAGCAATCAGCCCCAGCATTTT,CASSLGYSNQPQHF
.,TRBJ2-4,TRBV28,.,TGTGCCAGCACCTCTGCGCAGGGTGGAGATGGCATTCAGTACTTC,CASTSAQGGDGIQYF
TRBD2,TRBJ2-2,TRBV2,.,TGTGCCAGCAAACGACTAGCCAGCGCCGGGGAGCTGTTTTTT,CASKRLASAGELFF
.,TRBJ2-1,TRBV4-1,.,TGCGCCAGCAGCCAATTTGCGGGACAGCCTGAGCAGTTCTTC,CASSQFAGQPEQFF
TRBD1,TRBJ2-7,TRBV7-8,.,TGTGCCAGCAGCTTATTATTCGGGACAGGGCAAGAGCAGTACTTC,CASSLLFGTGQEQYF
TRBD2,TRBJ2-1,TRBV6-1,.,TGTGCCAGCAGTGAAAGAACTAGCGGGGGCAATGAGCAGTTCTTC,CASSERTSGGNEQFF
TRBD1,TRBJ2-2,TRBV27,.,TGTGCCCCGTTCCAGGGGGCTAAGGAAGCCACCGGGGAGCTGTTTTTT,CAPFQGAKEATGELFF
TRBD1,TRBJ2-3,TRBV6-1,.,TGTGCCAGCAGTTTGGACAGGGTCCCCACAGATACGCAGTATTTT,CASSLDRVPTDTQYF
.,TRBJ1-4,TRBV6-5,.,TGTGCCAGCAGTTACTCGGGGGGGGGTGAAAAACTGTTTTTT,CASSYSGGGEKLFF